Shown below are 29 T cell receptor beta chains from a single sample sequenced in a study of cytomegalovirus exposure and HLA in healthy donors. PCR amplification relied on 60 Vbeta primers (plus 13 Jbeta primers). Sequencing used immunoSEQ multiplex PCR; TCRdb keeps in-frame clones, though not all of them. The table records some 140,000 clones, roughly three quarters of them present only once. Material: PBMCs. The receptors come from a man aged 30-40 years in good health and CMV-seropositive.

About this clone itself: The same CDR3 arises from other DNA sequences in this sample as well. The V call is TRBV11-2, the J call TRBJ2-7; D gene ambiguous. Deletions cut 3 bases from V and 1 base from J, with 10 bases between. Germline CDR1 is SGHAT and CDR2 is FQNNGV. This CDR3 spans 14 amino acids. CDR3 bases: TGTGCCAGCAGCTTTGGGCAAGGATCCTACGAGCAGTACTTC. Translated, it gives CASSFGQGSYEQYF.

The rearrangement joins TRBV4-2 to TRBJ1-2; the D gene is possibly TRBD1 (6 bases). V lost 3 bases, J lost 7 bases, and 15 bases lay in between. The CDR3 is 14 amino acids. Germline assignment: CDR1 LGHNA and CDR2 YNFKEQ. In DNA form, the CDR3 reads TGTGCCAGCAGCCAGGCACAGGGTTTAGGTGGCTACACCTTC. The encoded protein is CASSQAQGLGGYTF.

In nucleotides, the CDR3 is TGTGCCATCAGTGACCCGCGAGGGACACGGGGTGGATACAATGAGCAGTTCTTC. This translates into CAISDPRGTRGGYNEQFF. This chain connects TRBV10-3 to TRBJ2-1; possible D gene TRBD1, 6 bases. Trimming removed 3 bases at V and 4 bases at J, with 22 bases between. CDR1 and CDR2 from the germline V gene are ENHRY and SYGVKD. The CDR3 is made up of 18 amino acids.

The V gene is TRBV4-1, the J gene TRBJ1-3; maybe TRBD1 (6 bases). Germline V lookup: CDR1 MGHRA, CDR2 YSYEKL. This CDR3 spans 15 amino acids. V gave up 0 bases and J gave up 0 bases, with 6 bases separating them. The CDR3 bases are TGCGCCAGCAGCCAAGAGGGACACTCTGGAAACACCATATATTTT. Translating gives CASSQEGHSGNTIYF.

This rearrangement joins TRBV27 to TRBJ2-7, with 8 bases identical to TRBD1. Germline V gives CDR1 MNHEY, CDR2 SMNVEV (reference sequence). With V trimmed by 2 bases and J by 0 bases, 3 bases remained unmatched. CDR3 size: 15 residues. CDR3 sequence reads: CASSLTGGSSYEQYF. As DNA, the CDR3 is TGTGCCAGCAGTTTAACAGGGGGAAGCTCCTACGAGCAGTACTTC.

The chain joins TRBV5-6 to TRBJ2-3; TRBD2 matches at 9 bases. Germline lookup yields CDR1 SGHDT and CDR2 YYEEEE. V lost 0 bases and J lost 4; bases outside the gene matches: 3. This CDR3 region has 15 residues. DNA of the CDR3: TGTGCCAGCAGCTTGGCTAGCGGGATTTCAGATACGCAGTATTTT. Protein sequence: CASSLASGISDTQYF.

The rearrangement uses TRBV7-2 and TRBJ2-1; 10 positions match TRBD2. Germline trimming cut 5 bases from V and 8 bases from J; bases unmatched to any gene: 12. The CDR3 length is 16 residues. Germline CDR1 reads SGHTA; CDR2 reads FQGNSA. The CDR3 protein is CASSRGLAFKGDEQFF. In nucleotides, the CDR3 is TGTGCCAGCAGCCGGGGACTAGCGTTTAAAGGGGATGAGCAGTTCTTC.

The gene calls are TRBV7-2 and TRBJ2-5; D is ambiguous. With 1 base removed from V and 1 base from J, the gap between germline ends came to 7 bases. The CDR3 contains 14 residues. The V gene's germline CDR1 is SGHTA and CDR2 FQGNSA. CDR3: CASSLGQVQETQYF. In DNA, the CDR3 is TGTGCCAGCAGCTTAGGACAAGTCCAAGAGACCCAGTACTTC.

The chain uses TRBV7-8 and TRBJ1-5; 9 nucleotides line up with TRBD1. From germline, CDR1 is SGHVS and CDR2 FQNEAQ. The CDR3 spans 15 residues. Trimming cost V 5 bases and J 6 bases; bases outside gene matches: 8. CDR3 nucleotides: TGTGCCAGCAGCCGTAACAGGGGGCAGGGTCAGCCCCAGCATTTT. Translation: CASSRNRGQGQPQHF. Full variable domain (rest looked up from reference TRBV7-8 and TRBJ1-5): GAGVSQSPRYKVAKRGQDVALRCDPISGHVSLFWYQQALGQGPEFLTYFQNEAQLDKSGLPSDRFFAERPEGSVSTLKIQRTQQEDSAVYLCASSRNRGQGQPQHFGDGTRLSIL.

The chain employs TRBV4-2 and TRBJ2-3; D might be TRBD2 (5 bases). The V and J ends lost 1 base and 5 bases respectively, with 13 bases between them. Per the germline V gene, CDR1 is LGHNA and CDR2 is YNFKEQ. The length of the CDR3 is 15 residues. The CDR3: CASSQGLLTGDTQYF. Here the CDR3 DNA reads TGTGCCAGCAGCCAAGGACTACTGACGGGAGATACGCAGTATTTT.

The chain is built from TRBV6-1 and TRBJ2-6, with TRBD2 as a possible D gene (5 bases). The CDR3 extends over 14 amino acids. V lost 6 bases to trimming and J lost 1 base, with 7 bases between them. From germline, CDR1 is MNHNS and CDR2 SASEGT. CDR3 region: CASSRRSGANVLTF. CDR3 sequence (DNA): TGTGCCAGCAGCAGGAGGTCTGGGGCCAACGTCCTGACTTTC.

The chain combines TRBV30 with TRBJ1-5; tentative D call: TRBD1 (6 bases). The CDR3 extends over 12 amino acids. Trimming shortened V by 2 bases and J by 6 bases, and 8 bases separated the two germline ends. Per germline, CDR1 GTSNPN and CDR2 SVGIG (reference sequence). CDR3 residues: CAWSLGAQPQHF. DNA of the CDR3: TGTGCCTGGAGTTTGGGGGCTCAGCCCCAGCATTTT.

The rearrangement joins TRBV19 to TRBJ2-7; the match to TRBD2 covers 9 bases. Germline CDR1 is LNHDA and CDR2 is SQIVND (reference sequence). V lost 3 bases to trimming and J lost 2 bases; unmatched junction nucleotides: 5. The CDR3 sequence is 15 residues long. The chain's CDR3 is CASSMFLAGAYEQYF. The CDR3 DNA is TGTGCCAGTAGTATGTTTTTAGCGGGGGCCTACGAGCAGTACTTC. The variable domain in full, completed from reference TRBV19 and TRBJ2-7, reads DGGITQSPKYLFRKEGQNVTLSCEQNLNHDAMYWYRQDPGQGLRLIYYSQIVNDFQKGDIAEGYSVSREKKESFPLTVTSAQKNPTAFYLCASSMFLAGAYEQYFGPGTRLTVT.

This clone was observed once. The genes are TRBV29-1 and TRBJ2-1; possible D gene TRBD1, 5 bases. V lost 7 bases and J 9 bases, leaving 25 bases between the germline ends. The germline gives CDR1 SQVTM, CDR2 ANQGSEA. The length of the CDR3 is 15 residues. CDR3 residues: CSAAPLQGVSAEQFF. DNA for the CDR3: TGCAGCGCCGCCCCCTTACAAGGGGTCTCTGCTGAGCAGTTCTTC.

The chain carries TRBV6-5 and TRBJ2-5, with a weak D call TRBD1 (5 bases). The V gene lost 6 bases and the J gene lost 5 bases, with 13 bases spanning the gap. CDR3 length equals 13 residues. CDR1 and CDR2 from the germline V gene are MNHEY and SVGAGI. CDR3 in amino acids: CASRTPGRETQYF. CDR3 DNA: TGTGCCAGCAGGACACCAGGGCGGGAGACCCAGTACTTC.

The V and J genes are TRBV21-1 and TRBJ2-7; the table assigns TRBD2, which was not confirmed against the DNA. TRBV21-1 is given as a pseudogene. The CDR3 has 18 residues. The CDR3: CASSKGSSVLADSYEQYF. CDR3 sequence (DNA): TGTGCCAGCAGCAAAGGCTCCTCCGTGCTAGCGGACTCCTACGAGCAGTACTTC.

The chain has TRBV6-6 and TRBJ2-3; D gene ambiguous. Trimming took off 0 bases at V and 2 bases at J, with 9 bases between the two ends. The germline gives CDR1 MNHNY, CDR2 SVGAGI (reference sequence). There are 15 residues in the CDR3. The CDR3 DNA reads TGTGCCAGCAGTTACTCTTGGGCGATCACAGATACGCAGTATTTT. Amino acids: CASSYSWAITDTQYF.

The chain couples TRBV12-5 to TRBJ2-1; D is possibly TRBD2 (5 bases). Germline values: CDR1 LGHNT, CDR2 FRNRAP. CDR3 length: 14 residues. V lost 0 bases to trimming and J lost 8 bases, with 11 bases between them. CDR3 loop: CASGLVLAGDEQFF. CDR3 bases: TGTGCTAGTGGTTTGGTCCTAGCCGGAGATGAGCAGTTCTTC.

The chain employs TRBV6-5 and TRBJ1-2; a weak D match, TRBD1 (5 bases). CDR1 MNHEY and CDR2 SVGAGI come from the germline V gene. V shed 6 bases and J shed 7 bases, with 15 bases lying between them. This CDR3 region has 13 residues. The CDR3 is CASSRDSASGYTF. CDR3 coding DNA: TGTGCCAGCAGCCGCGACAGTGCTAGTGGCTACACCTTC.

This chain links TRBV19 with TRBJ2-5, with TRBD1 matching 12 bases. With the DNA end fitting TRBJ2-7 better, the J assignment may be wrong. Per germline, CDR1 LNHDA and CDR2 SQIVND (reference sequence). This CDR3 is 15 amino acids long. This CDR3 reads CASSTPGQGADEQYF. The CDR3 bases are TGTGCCAGTAGTACTCCGGGACAGGGGGCAGACGAGCAGTACTTC.

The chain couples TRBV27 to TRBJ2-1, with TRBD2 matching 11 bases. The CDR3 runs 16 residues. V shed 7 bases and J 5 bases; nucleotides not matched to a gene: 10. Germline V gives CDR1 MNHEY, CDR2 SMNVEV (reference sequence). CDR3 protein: CASTSGTSGSNNEQFF. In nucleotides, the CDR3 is TGTGCCAGCACTTCTGGGACTAGCGGATCTAACAATGAGCAGTTCTTC.

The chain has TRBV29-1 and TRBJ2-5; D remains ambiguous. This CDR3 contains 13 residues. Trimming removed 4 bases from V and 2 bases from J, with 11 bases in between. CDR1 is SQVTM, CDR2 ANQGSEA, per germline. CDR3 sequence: CSVAPSPQETQYF. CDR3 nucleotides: TGCAGCGTTGCCCCATCCCCACAAGAGACCCAGTACTTC.

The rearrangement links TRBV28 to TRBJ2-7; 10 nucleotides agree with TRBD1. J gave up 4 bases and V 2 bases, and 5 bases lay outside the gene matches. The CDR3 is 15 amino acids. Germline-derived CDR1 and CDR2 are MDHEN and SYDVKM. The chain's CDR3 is CASSLAGTGDYEQYF. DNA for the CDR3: TGTGCCAGCAGTTTAGCCGGGACAGGGGATTACGAGCAGTACTTC.

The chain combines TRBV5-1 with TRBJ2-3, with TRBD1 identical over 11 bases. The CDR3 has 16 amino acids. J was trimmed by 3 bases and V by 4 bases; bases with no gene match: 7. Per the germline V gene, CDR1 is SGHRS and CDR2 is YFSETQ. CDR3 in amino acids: CASSIAGTGGTDTQYF. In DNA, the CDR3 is TGCGCCAGCAGCATAGCCGGGACAGGGGGAACAGATACGCAGTATTTT.

In DNA form, the CDR3 reads TGTGCCAGCAGTTCGGACTGGGCGGCGGGGGACACTGAAGCTTTCTTT. Its protein product is CASSSDWAAGDTEAFF. V usage is TRBV27 and J usage is TRBJ1-1; TRBD1 might be the D (5 bases). The V gene's germline CDR1 is MNHEY and CDR2 SMNVEV (reference sequence). V lost 4 bases, J lost 3 bases, and 18 bases lay in between. CDR3 length: 16 amino acids.

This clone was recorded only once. As DNA, the CDR3 is TGTGCCAGCAGTGAATATCTGGGGGCAGAAAAACTGTTTTTT. Its translation is CASSEYLGAEKLFF. This rearrangement joins TRBV6-5 to TRBJ1-4; a possible D gene is TRBD1 (6 bases). The germline CDR1 and CDR2 sequences are MNHEY and SVGAGI. The CDR3 has 14 residues. V lost 5 bases to trimming and J lost 8 bases, with 15 bases between them.

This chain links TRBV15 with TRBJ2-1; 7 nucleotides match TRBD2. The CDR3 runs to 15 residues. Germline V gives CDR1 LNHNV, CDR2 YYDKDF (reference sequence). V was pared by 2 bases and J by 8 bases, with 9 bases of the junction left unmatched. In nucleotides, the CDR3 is TGTGCCACCAGCAGAACAGCGGGAAAAGAGGATGAGCAGTTCTTC. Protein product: CATSRTAGKEDEQFF.

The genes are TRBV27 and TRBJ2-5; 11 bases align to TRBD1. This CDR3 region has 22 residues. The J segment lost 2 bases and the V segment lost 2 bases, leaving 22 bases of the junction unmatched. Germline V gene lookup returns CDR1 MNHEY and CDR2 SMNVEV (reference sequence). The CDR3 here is CASSLRRPGTGGRLVWQETQYF. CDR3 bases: TGTGCCAGCAGTTTAAGGCGTCCCGGGACAGGGGGAAGATTGGTATGGCAAGAGACCCAGTACTTC.

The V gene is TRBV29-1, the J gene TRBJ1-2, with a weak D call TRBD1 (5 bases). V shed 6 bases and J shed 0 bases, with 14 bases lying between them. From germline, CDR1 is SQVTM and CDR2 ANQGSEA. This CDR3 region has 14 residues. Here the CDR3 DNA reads TGCAGCGTCCCTCAAGGGGATTCTAACTATGGCTACACCTTC. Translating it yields CSVPQGDSNYGYTF.